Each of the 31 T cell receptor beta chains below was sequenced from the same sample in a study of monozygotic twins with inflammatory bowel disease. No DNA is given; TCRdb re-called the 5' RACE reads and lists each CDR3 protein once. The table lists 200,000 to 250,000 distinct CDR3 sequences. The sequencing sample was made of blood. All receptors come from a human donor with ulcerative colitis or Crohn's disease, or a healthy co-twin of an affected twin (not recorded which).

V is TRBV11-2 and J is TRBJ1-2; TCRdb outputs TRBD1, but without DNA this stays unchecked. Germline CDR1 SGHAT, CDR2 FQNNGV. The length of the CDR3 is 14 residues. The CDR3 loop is CASSLEATPDGYTF.

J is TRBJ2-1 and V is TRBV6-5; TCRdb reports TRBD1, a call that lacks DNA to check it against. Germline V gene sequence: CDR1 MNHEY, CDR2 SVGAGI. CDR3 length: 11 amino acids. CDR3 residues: CASIPGYEQFF.

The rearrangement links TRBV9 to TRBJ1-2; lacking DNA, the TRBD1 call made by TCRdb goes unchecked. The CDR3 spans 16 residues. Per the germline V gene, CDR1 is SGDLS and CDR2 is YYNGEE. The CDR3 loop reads CASSAKVAGPLYGYTF.

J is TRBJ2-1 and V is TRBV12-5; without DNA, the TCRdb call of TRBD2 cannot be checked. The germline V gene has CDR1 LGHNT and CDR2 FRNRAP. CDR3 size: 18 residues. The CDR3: CASGLVKGSGGTYNEQFF.

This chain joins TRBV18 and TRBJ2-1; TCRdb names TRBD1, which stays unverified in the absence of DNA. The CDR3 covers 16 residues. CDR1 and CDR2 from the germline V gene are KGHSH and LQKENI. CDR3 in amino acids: CASSPFDRVGIYEQFF. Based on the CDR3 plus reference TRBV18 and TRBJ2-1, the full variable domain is NAGVMQNPRHLVRRRGQEARLRCSPMKGHSHVYWYRQLPEEGLKFMVYLQKENIIDESGMPKERFSAEFPKEGPSILRIQQVVRGDSAAYFCASSPFDRVGIYEQFFGPGTRLTVL.

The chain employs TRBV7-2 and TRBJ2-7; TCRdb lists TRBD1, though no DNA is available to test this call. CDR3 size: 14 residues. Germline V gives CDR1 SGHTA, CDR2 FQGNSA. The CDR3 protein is CASSLAGTDYEQYF.

The chain's CDR3 is CASSNTGGYTDTQYF. The gene calls are TRBV5-4 and TRBJ2-3; without DNA, the TCRdb call of TRBD1 cannot be checked. CDR3 length equals 15 residues. Germline V gene data show CDR1 as SGHNT and CDR2 as YYREEE (reference sequence).

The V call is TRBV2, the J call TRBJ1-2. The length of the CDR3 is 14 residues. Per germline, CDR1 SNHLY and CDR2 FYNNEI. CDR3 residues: CASTTESANYGYTF.

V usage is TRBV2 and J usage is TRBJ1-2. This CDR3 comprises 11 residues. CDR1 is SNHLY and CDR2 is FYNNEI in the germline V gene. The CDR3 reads CASGIKKGYTF.

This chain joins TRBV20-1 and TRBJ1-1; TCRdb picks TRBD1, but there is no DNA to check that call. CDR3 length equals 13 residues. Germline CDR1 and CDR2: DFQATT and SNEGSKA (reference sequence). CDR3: CSAHTDRNTEAFF.

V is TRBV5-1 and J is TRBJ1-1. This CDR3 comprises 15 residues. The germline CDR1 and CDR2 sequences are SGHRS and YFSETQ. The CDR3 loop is CASSLNPSVNTEAFF.

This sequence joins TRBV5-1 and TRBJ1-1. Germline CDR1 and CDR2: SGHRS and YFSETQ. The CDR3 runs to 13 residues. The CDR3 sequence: CASSWALGTEAFF. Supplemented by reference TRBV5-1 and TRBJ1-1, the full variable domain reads KAGVTQTPRYLIKTRGQQVTLSCSPISGHRSVSWYQQTPGQGLQFLFEYFSETQRNKGNFPGRFSGRQFSNSRSEMNVSTLELGDSALYLCASSWALGTEAFFGQGTRLTVV.

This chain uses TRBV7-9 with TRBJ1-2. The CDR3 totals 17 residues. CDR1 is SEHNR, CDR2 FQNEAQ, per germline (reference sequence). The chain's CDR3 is CASSSGAGPEANYGYTF.

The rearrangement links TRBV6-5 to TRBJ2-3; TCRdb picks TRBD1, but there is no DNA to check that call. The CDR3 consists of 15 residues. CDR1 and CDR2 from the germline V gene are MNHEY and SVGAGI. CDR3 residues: CASSPTGQGADTQYF.

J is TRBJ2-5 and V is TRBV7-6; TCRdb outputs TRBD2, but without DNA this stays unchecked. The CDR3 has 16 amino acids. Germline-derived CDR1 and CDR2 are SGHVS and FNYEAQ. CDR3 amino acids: CASSRDGTSDQETQYF.

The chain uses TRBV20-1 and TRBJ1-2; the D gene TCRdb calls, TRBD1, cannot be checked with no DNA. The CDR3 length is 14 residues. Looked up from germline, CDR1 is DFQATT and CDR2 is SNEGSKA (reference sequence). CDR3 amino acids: CSAREAGTGDGYTF.

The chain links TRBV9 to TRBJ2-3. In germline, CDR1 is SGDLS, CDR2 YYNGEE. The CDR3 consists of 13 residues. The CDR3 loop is CASSVGIPDTQYF.

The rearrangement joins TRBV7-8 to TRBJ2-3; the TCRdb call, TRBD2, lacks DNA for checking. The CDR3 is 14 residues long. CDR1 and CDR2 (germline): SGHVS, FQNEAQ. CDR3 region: CASSPSGGSDTQYF.

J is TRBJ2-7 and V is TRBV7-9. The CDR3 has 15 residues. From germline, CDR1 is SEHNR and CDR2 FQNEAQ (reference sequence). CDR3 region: CASSSFLLESYEQYF.

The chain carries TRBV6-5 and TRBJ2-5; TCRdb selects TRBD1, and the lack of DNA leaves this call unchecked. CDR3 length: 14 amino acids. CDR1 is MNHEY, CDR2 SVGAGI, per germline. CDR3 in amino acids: CASSYSARGETQYF.

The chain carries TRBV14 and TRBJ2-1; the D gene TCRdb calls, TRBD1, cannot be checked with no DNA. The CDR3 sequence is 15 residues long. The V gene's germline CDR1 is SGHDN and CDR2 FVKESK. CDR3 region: CASSQALAGAGEQFF. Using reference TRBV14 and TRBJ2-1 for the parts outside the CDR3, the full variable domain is EAGVTQFPSHSVIEKGQTVTLRCDPISGHDNLYWYRRVMGKEIKFLLHFVKESKQDESGMPNNRFLAERTGGTYSTLKVQPAELEDSGVYFCASSQALAGAGEQFFGPGTRLTVL.

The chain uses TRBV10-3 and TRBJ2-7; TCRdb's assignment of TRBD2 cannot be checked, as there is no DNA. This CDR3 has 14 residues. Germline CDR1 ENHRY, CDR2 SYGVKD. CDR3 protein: CAISAAGGSYEQYF.

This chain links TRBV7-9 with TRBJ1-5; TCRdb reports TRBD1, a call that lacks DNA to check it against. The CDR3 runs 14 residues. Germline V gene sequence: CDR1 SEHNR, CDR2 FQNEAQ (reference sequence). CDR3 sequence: CASSRGAGSQPQHF.

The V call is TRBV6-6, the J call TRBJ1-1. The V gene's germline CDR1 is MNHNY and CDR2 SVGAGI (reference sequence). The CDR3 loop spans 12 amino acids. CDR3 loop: CASSWVSTEAFF.

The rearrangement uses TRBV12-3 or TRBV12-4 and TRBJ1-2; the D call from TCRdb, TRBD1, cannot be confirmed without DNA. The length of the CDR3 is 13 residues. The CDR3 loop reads CASSSVQGRGYTF.

CDR3 sequence: CASSAGLAGGQHEQFF. This rearrangement joins TRBV7-2 to TRBJ2-1; TCRdb's assignment of TRBD2 cannot be checked, as there is no DNA. The CDR3 consists of 16 residues. Germline CDR1 reads SGHTA; CDR2 reads FQGNSA.

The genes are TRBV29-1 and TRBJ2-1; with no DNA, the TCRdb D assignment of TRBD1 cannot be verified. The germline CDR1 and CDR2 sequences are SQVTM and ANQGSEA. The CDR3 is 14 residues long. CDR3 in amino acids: CSVKGRGYDNEQFF.

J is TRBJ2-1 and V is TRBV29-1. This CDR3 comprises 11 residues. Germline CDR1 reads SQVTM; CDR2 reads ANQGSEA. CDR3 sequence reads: CSVGEFNEQFF.

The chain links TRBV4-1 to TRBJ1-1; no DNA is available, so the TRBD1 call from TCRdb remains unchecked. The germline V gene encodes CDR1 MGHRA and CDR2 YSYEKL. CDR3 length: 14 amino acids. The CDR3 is CASSQDQTDTEAFF.

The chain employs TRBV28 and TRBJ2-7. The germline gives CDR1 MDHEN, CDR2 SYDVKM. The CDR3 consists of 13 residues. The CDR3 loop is CASSLSLNYEQYF.

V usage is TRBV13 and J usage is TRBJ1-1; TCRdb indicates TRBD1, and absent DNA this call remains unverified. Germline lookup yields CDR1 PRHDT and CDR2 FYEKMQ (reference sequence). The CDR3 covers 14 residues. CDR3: CASSSGTGNAEAFF.